This T cell receptor (beta chain) originates from a study of blood T cell repertoires in COVID-19. Study context: Material from acute and convalescent COVID-19 was sourced from the United States, Italy and Spain. T cells, B-cell-depleted T cells, or PBMCs provided the cDNA or gDNA that served as material.

J lost 3 bases, V lost 6 bases, and 8 bases had no gene match. The CDR3 consists of 14 residues. CDR1 and CDR2 from the germline V gene are MNHEY and SMNVEV (reference sequence). Authors' methods: The authors estimated nucleated cell counts from reference gene primer amplification. The assay was immunoSEQ multiplex PCR, and TCRdb's table has in-frame clones only and misses some. The V and J calls and clone size come from that table; D and trimming were worked out from the DNA. Counted here are approximately 61,000 clones, 70% to 90% occurring once; the ten biggest clones make up 13% to 15%. Sequencing was carried out using peripheral blood. V and J are TRBV27 and TRBJ2-7; the match to TRBD2 covers 7 bases. The TCR originated in a human donor in a cohort sampled during active COVID-19. CDR3 amino acids: CASSRGLVLYEQYF. CDR3 DNA: TGTGCCAGCAGCCGCGGACTAGTTCTCTACGAGCAGTACTTC.